This T cell receptor (beta chain) was sequenced for a study of T cells after yellow fever vaccination. Study context: SMART-Seq v4 Ultra Low Input served to prepare low-cell-number fractions.

This clonotype has a count of ten or more. Each CDR3 protein is one row after TCRdb ran MiXCR on the 5' RACE reads. Seen here are roughly 500,000 distinct CDR3 sequences, roughly 21% observed once, and the top ten hold around 15%. V trimming: 3 bases; J trimming: 7 bases; junction bases outside the gene matches: 6. Germline V CDR1 and CDR2: SGHRS, YFSETQ. The CDR3 loop spans 14 amino acids. This TCR came from a man aged 25 to 40 who received the YFV17D yellow fever vaccine. The V call is TRBV5-1, the J call TRBJ2-7, with TRBD1 matching over 11 bases. Here the sequenced sample was PBMCs, taken 15 days after the yellow fever booster vaccination. For the CDR3, the DNA is TGCGCCAGCAGCTGGGACAGGGGGTCGAGGGAGCAGTACTTC. Residues: CASSWDRGSREQYF.